What follows are 5 T cell receptor beta chains derived from one specimen sequenced in a study of shared clonotypes between healthy human individuals. TCRdb's copy holds only in-frame clones and misses some; the assay was immunoSEQ multiplex PCR. This sample carries over 2,000,000 clones, over 85% of them seen once, and the ten largest clones take around 1.7%. Naive CD8 cells were CD45RO-negative, positively selected for CCR7, excluding terminally differentiated effector memory CD45RA+ cells. Sequencing was carried out using naive CD8+ T cells from PBMCs. All receptors derive from a man younger than 30 in good health. Some clones in this sample may be carry-over from other donors' samples.

This rearrangement joins TRBV18 to TRBJ1-5; D call uncertain. The CDR3 consists of 14 residues. The V end was cut by 3 bases, the J end by 1 base, with 7 bases between. Germline V gene data show CDR1 as KGHSH and CDR2 as LQKENI. The CDR3 coding sequence is TGTGCCAGCTCACCCCCATGGAGCAATCAGCCCCAGCATTTT. The encoded protein is CASSPPWSNQPQHF.

This clone has more than one count but fewer than ten. CDR3 region: CASSYTDTQYF. In DNA form, the CDR3 reads TGTGCCAGCAGCTACACAGATACGCAGTATTTT. The rearrangement links TRBV5-5 to TRBJ2-3, with D hard to call. V shed 3 bases and J shed 2 bases, with 1 base lying between them. The CDR3 sequence is 11 residues long. CDR1 is SGHKS, CDR2 YYEKEE, per germline (reference sequence).

As to this clone: The sample holds other DNA sequences that translate to the same CDR3. The rearrangement joins TRBV7-9 to TRBJ2-1; possible D gene TRBD2, 5 bases. The CDR3 is 13 residues long. From germline, CDR1 is SEHNR and CDR2 FQNEAQ (reference sequence). Deletions cut 4 bases from V and 7 bases from J, with 11 bases between. The CDR3: CASSSFRGNEQFF. The CDR3 nucleotides are TGTGCCAGCAGCTCCTTCCGAGGGAATGAGCAGTTCTTC.

The chain links TRBV11-2 to TRBJ2-3; TRBD2 matches 7 bases. The junction had 8 bases not matched to a gene; V was cut back by 1 base and J by 1 base. The germline V gene has CDR1 SGHAT and CDR2 FQNNGV. The CDR3 contains 17 residues. The CDR3 reads CASSLVWGREGTDTQYF. In DNA, the CDR3 is TGTGCCAGCAGCTTAGTATGGGGTCGGGAGGGCACAGATACGCAGTATTTT.

This chain connects TRBV15 to TRBJ1-5, with D unresolved. The germline CDR1 and CDR2 sequences are LNHNV and YYDKDF (reference sequence). Trimming took 0 bases from V and 5 from J, leaving 17 bases between them. This CDR3 region has 17 residues. CDR3 DNA sequence: TGTGCCACCAGCAGAGATCACCCCCGACGCCGCGATCAGCCCCAGCATTTT. Amino acid sequence: CATSRDHPRRRDQPQHF. The variable domain in full, with the rest retrieved from reference TRBV15 and TRBJ1-5, is DAMVIQNPRYQVTQFGKPVTLSCSQTLNHNVMYWYQQKSSQAPKLLFHYYDKDFNNEADTPDNFQSRRPNTSFCFLDIRSPGLGDTAMYLCATSRDHPRRRDQPQHFGDGTRLSIL.